This is a list of T cell receptor beta chains from one sample in a study of Graves' ophthalmopathy and Graves' hyperthyroidism. TCRdb re-called the multiplex PCR reads with MiXCR, one entry per CDR3 protein. The repertoire holds about 1.2 million distinct CDR3 sequences, with less than 45% as singletons. Sequencing input: peripheral blood or thyroid tissue (not recorded which). The source of these receptors is an adult man with Graves' hyperthyroidism. The CDR3 runs from the conserved cysteine through the conserved F or W. Each record gives: V gene, J gene, clone size, D gene, CDR3 DNA, CDR3 protein. A D gene is named only where the DNA matches it firmly. Clone size is shown for a subset of rows, as once, few, many or a class of expanded clone.

TRBV19	TRBJ2-6	many	.	TGTGCCAGTAGTATGCGTCCCCCGGGGGCCAACGTCCTGACTTTC	CASSMRPPGANVLTF
TRBV10-3	TRBJ2-7	.	.	TGTGCCAGCAGTTACTCGATGTCCTACGAGCAGTACTTC	CASSYSMSYEQYF
TRBV13	TRBJ2-2	.	TRBD2	TGTGCCAGCAGCTTAGTTGATGGGACTAGGAACACCGGGGAGCTGTTTTTT	CASSLVDGTRNTGELFF
TRBV28	TRBJ2-7	.	TRBD2	TGTGCCAGCGGGGGGAGGGGACTAAACTACGAGCAGTACTTC	CASGGRGLNYEQYF
TRBV5-4	TRBJ1-4	few	.	TGTGCCAGCAGCTTGGACGGGGCGGCAACTAATGAAAAACTGTTTTTT	CASSLDGAATNEKLFF
TRBV20-1	TRBJ2-2	.	TRBD2	TGCAGTGCTAGTTGGGACTACGGAAACACCGGGGAGCTGTTTTTT	CSASWDYGNTGELFF
TRBV5-1	TRBJ2-7	many	TRBD2	TGCGCCAGCAGCCGAGGGACTACAACGGTCTACGAGCAGTACTTC	CASSRGTTTVYEQYF
TRBV20-1	TRBJ2-5	many	.	TGCAGTGCCCAAGGACGGCTGGAGACCCAGTACTTC	CSAQGRLETQYF
TRBV4-3	TRBJ1-2	many	.	TGCGCCAGCAGCCAAGTGACAGCGAACTATGGCTACACCTTC	CASSQVTANYGYTF
TRBV25-1	TRBJ2-7	.	.	TGTGCCAGCAGTTGGCAGGGGCGATACAATGAGCAGTACTTC	CASSWQGRYNEQYF
TRBV10-3	TRBJ1-1	many	.	TGTGCCATCAGTGAGCTCAGGGAGAACACTGAAGCTTTCTTT	CAISELRENTEAFF
TRBV7-7	TRBJ2-5	once	.	TGTGCCAGCAGCTCACCGGTAGACGGGCAAGAGACCCAGTACTTC	CASSSPVDGQETQYF
TRBV12-3/TRBV12-4	TRBJ2-2	.	TRBD2	TGTGCCAGCGCTAGCGGGGACACCGGGGAGCTGTTTTTT	CASASGDTGELFF
TRBV7-9	TRBJ2-2	.	TRBD2	TGTGCCAGCAGTCTAACTAGCGGGGTGAACACCGGGGAGCTGTTTTTT	CASSLTSGVNTGELFF
TRBV7-2	TRBJ2-7	few	TRBD2	TGTGCCAGCAGCTTACACCTAGCGGGGGGGCCTATCTCCTACGAGCAGTACTTC	CASSLHLAGGPISYEQYF
TRBV7-2	TRBJ2-2	many	.	TGTGCCAGCAGCTTAGCGTGGCAGGGAGGCACCGGGGAGCTGTTTTTT	CASSLAWQGGTGELFF